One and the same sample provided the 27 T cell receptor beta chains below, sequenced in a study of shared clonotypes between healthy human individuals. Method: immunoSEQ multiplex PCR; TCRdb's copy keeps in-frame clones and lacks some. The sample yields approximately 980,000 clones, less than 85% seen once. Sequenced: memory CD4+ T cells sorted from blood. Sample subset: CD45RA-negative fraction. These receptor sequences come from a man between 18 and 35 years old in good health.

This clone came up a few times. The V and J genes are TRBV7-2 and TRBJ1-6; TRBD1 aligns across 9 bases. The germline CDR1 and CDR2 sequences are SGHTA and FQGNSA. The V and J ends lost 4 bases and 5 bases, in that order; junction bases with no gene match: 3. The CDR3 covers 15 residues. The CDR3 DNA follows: TGTGCCAGCAGCTCCGGACAGGGGAATAATTCACCCCTCCACTTT. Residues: CASSSGQGNNSPLHF.

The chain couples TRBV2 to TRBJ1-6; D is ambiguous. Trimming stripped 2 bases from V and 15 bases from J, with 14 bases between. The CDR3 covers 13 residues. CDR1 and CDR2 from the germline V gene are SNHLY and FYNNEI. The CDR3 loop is CASSESGWADLHF. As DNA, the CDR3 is TGTGCCAGCAGTGAAAGCGGTTGGGCGGACCTCCACTTT.

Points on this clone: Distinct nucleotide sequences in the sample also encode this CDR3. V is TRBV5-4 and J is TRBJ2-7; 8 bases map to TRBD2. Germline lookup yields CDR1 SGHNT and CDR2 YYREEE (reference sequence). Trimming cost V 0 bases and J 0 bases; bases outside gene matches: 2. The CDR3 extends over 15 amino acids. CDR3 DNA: TGTGCCAGCAGCTTGGATCTAGCGGGCTCCTACGAGCAGTACTTC. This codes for CASSLDLAGSYEQYF.

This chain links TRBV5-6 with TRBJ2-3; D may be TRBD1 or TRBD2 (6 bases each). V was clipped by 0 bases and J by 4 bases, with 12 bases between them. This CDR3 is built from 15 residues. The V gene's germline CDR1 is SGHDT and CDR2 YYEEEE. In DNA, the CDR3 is TGTGCCAGCAGCTTGGGTCTGGGGGGCTCAGATACGCAGTATTTT. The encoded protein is CASSLGLGGSDTQYF.

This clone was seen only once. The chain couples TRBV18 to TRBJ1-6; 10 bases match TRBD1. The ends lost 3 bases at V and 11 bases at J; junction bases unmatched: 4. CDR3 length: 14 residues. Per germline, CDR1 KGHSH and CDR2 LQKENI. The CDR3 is CASSPGQGSTPLHF. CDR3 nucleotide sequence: TGTGCCAGCTCACCGGGACAGGGGTCCACACCCCTCCACTTT.

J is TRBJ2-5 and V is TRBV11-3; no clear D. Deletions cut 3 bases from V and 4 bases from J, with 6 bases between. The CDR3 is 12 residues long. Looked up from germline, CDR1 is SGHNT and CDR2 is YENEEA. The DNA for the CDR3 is TGTGCCAGCAGCTTTGGTCGAGAGACCCAGTACTTC. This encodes CASSFGRETQYF.

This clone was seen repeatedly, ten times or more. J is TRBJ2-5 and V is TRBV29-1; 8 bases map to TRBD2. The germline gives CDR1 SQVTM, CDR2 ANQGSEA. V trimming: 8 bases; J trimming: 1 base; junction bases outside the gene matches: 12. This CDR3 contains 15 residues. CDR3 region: CSPRVSGGRQETQYF. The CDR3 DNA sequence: TGCAGCCCTCGCGTGAGCGGGGGCCGCCAAGAGACCCAGTACTTC.

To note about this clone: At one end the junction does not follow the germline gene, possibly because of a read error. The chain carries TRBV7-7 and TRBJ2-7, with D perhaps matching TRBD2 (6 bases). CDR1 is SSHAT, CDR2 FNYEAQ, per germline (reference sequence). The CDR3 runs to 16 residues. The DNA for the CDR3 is TGTGCTAGCAGCTTAGTGCGGGGCCAGACCTCCTACGAGCAGTACTTC. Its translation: CASSLVRGQTSYEQYF.

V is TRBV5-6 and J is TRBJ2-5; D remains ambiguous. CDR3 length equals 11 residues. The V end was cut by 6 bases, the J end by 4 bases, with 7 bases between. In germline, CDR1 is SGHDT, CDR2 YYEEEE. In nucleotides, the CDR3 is TGTGCCAGCAATATCGGAGAGACCCAGTACTTC. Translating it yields CASNIGETQYF.

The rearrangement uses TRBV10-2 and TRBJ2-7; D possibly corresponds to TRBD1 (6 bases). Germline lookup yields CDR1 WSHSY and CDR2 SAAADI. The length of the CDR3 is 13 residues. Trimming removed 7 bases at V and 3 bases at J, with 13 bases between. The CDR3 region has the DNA TGCGCCAGCACGTATAACAGGGACTACGAGCAGTACTTC. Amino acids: CASTYNRDYEQYF.

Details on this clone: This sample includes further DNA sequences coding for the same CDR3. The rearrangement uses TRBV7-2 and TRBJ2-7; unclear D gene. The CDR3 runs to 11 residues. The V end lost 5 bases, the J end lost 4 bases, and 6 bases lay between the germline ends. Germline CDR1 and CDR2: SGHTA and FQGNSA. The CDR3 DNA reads TGTGCCAGCAGCCCGGAATACGAGCAGTACTTC. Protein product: CASSPEYEQYF.

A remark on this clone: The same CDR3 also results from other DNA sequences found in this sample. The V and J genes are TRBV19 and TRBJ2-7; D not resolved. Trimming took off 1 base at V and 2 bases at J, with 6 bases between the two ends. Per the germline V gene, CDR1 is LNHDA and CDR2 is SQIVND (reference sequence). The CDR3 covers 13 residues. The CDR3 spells CASSIGGAYEQYF. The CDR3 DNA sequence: TGTGCCAGTAGTATAGGCGGAGCCTACGAGCAGTACTTC.

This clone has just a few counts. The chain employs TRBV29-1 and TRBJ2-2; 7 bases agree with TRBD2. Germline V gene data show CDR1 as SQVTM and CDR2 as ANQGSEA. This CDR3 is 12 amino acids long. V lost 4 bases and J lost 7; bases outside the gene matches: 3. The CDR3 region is CSVAREGGELFF. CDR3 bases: TGCAGCGTTGCCAGGGAGGGCGGGGAGCTGTTTTTT.

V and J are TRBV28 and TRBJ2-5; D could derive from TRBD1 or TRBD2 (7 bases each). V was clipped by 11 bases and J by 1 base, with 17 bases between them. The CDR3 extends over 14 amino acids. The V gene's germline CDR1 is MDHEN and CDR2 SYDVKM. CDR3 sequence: CAHKGGDSQETQYF. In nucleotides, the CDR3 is TGTGCCCACAAAGGGGGGGACAGCCAAGAGACCCAGTACTTC.

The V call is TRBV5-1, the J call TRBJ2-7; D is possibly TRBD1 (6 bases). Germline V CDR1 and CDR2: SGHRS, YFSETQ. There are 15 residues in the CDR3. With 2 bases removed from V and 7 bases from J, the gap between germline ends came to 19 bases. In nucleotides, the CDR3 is TGCGCCAGCAGCTTTCACCGGGACAACCTTGGGGAGCAGTACTTC. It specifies CASSFHRDNLGEQYF.

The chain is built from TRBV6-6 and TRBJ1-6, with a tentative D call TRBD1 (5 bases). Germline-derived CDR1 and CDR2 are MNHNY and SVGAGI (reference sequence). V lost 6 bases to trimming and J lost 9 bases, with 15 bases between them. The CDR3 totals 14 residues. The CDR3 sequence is CASRGAGDFSPLHF. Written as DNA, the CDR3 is TGTGCCAGCAGAGGGGCCGGGGACTTTTCACCCCTCCACTTT.

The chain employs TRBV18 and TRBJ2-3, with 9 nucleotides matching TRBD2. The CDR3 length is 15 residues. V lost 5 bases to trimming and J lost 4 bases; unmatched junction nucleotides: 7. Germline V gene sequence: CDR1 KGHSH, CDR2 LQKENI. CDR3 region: CASSAYSGSADTQYF. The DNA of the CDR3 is TGTGCCAGCTCAGCGTATAGCGGGAGCGCAGATACGCAGTATTTT.

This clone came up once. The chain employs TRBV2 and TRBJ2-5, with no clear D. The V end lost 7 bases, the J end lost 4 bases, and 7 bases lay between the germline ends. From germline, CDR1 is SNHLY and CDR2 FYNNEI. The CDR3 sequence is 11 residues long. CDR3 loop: CASNGAETQYF. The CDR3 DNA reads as TGTGCCAGCAATGGCGCAGAGACCCAGTACTTC. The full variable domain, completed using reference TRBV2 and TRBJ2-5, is EPEVTQTPSHQVTQMGQEVILRCVPISNHLYFYWYRQILGQKVEFLVSFYNNEISEKSEIFDDQFSVERPDGSNFTLKIRSTKLEDSAMYFCASNGAETQYFGPGTRLLVL.

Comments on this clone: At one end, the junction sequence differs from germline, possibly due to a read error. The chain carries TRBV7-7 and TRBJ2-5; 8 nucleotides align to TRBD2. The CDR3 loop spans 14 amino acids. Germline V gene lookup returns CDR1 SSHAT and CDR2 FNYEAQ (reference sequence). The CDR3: CASSLLGTRETQYF. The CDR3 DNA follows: TGTGCTAGCAGCCTACTTGGGACTAGGGAGACCCAGTACTTC.

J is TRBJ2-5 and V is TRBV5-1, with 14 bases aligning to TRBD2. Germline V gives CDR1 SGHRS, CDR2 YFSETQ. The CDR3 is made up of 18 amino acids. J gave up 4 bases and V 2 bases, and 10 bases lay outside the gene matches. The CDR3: CASSLGLAGGWGGETQYF. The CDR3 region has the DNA TGCGCCAGCAGCTTAGGACTAGCGGGAGGATGGGGAGGAGAGACCCAGTACTTC. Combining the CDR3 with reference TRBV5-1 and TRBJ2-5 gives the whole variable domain KAGVTQTPRYLIKTRGQQVTLSCSPISGHRSVSWYQQTPGQGLQFLFEYFSETQRNKGNFPGRFSGRQFSNSRSEMNVSTLELGDSALYLCASSLGLAGGWGGETQYFGPGTRLLVL.

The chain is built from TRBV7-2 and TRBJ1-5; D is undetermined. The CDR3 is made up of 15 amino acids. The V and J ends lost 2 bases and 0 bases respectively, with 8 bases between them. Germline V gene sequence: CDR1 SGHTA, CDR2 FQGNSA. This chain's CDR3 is CASSLYGYSNQPQHF. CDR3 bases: TGTGCCAGCAGCTTATACGGGTATAGCAATCAGCCCCAGCATTTT. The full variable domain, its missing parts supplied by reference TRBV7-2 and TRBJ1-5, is GAGVSQSPSNKVTEKGKDVELRCDPISGHTALYWYRQSLGQGLEFLIYFQGNSAPDKSGLPSDRFSAERTGGSVSTLTIQRTQQEDSAVYLCASSLYGYSNQPQHFGDGTRLSIL.

The CDR3 is CASSQEPGQGRETQYF. In DNA, the CDR3 is TGCGCCAGCAGCCAAGAGCCGGGACAGGGGAGAGAGACCCAGTACTTC. This sequence joins TRBV4-3 and TRBJ2-5, with 10 bases matching TRBD1. The trim removed 0 bases at V and 4 bases at J, leaving 5 bases unmatched. The CDR3 is 16 amino acids. The germline gives CDR1 LGHNA, CDR2 YSLEER.

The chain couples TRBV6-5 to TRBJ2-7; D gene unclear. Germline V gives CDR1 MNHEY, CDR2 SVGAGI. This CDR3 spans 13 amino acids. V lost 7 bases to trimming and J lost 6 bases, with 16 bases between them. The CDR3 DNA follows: TGTGCCAGCAAAACCGGGTCTTATGGCGAGCAGTACTTC. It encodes CASKTGSYGEQYF.

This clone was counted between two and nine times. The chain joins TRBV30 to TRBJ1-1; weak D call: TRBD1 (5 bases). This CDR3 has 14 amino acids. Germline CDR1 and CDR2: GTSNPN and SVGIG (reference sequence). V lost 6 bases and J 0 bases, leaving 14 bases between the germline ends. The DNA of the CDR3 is TGTGCCTGCTGGGGGTCGGGGATGAACACTGAAGCTTTCTTT. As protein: CACWGSGMNTEAFF. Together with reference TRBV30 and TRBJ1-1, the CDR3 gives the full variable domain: SQTIHQWPATLVQPVGSPLSLECTVEGTSNPNLYWYRQAAGRGLQLLFYSVGIGQISSEVPQNLSASRPQDRQFILSSKKLLLSDSGFYLCACWGSGMNTEAFFGQGTRLTVV.

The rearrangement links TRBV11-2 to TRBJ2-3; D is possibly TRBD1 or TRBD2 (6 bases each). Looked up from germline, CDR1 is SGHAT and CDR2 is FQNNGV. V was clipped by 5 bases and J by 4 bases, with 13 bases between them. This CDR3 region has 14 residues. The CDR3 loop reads CASSGQTGADTQYF. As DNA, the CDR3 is TGTGCCAGCAGCGGACAGACGGGGGCAGATACGCAGTATTTT.

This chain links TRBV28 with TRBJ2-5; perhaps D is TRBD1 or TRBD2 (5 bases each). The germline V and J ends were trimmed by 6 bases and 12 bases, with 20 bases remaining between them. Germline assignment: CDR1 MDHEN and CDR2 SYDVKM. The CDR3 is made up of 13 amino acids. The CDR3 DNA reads TGTGCCAGCAGCCTAAGTGTGGGACCCCTAAAGTACTTC. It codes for CASSLSVGPLKYF.

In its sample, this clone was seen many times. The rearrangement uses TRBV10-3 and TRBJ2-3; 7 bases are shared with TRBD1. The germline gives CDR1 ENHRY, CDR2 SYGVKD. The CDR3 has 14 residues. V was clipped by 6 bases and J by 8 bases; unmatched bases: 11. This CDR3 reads CAISSDRTSGTQYF. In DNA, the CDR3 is TGTGCCATCAGCTCGGACAGGACCTCGGGTACGCAGTATTTT.